This T cell receptor beta chain was recovered during a study of cytomegalovirus exposure and HLA in healthy donors. This CDR3 has 18 residues. The primer mix had 60 Vbeta and 13 Jbeta primers. Some clones are missing from TCRdb's copy, which holds only in-frame ones; the method was immunoSEQ multiplex PCR. The sample has roughly 170,000 clones, 77% seen once. The TCR was taken from a young woman in good health and CMV-seronegative. Sequencing input: PBMCs. The chain carries TRBV21-1 and TRBJ1-1; the table's D call of TRBD1 was not tested on the DNA. TRBV21-1 has pseudogene status. The CDR3 is CASSATRTRQGEETEAFF. The CDR3, as DNA: TGTGCCAGCAGCGCTACCCGTACACGACAGGGTGAAGAGACTGAAGCTTTCTTT.